This TCR beta chain emerged from a study of blood T cell repertoires in COVID-19. Across the study: Acute and convalescent COVID-19 samples came from the United States, Italy and Spain. Sample material is recorded as cDNA or gDNA derived from T cells, B-cell-depleted T cells, or PBMCs.

Authors' analysis steps: Scientists estimated how many nucleated cells there were by amplifying reference gene primers. Profiled with immunoSEQ multiplex PCR; TCRdb holds only in-frame clones, not every one. The D gene and trimming were derived from the DNA, and the V and J assignments and clone size from that table. The repertoire holds around 210,000 clones, over 75% seen once, with 5.1% in the top ten. A Seattle source enrolled patients during active infection and followed them longitudinally. The receptor's source is a man aged 50-60 years with COVID-19, enrolled during active disease. Sequenced input: peripheral blood.

CDR3 DNA: TGCGCCAGCAGCCAAGAGGGCAGGCCAAACAATGAGCAGTTCTTC. It codes for CASSQEGRPNNEQFF. The V and J genes are TRBV4-3 and TRBJ2-1; no reliable D call. The CDR3 spans 15 residues. Germline CDR1 LGHNA, CDR2 YSLEER. The V gene lost 0 bases and the J gene lost 5 bases, with 11 bases spanning the gap.